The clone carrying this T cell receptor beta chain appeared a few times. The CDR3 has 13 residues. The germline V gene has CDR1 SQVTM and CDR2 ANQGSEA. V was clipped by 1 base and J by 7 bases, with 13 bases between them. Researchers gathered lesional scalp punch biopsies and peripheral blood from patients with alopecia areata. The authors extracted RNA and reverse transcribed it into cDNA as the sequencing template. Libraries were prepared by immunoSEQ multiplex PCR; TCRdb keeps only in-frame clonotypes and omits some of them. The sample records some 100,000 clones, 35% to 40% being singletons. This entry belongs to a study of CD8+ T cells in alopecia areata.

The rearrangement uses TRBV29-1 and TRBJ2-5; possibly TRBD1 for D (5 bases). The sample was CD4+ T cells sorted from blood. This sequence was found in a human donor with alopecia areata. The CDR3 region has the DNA TGCAGCGTTGAAGTGGGGCAGTCTTTGACCCAGTACTTC. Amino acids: CSVEVGQSLTQYF.